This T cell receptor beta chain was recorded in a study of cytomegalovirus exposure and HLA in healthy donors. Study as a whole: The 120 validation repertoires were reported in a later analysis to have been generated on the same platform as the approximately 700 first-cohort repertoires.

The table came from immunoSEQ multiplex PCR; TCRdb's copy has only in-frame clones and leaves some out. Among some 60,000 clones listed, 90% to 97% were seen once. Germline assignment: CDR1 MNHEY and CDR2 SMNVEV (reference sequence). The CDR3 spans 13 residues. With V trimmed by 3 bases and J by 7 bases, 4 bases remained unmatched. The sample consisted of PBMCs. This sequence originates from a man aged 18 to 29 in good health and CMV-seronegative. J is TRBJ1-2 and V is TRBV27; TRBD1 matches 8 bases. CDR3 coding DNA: TGTGCCAGCAGTTTGACAGGGGAGTTTGGCTACACCTTC. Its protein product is CASSLTGEFGYTF.